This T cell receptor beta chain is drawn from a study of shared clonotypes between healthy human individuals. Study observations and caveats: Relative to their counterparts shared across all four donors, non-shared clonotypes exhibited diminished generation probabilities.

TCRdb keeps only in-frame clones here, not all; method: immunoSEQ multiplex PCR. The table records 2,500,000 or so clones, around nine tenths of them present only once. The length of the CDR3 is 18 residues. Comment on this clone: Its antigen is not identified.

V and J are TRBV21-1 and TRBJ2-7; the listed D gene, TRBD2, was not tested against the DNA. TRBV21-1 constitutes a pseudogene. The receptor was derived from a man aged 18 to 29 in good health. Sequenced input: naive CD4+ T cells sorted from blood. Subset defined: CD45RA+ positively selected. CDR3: CASSKSLAGGPRSYEQYF. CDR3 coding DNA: TGTGCCAGCAGCAAATCGCTAGCGGGAGGGCCCAGGTCCTACGAGCAGTACTTC.